The clone carrying this T cell receptor (beta chain) has at least ten counts. Its antigen is unknown. The entry originates in a study of Graves' ophthalmopathy and Graves' hyperthyroidism. The overall study: Peripheral blood was gathered at first diagnosis, ahead of any treatment whatsoever. Study-wide points: Among thyroid clonotypes expanded above 0.001 frequency, most also appeared in blood. Ophthalmopathy was separated from stable hyperthyroidism by a 13-signature model with 87.88% sensitivity and just under 84% specificity.

Reliance was placed on clinical symptoms, serum thyroxine, TRAb, thyroid ultrasound and orbital computed tomography for diagnosis. RNA transcripts provided the template for amplifying TCR beta CDR3 regions. An opening RT-PCR round employed HTBI primers and preceded a second-round multiplex PCR. Via MiXCR, TCRdb re-called the multiplex PCR reads, giving one row per CDR3 protein. The sample carries about 400,000 distinct CDR3 sequences, approximately 20% recorded once. The CDR3 runs 12 residues. V was cut by 2 bases and J by 5 bases, with 6 bases left in between. Germline CDR1 reads MNHNS; CDR2 reads SASEGT.

Source material: peripheral blood. The TCR comes from a woman under 30 with Graves' ophthalmopathy. The V call is TRBV6-1, the J call TRBJ1-2; possible D gene TRBD1, 5 bases. The DNA for the CDR3 is TGTGCCAGCAGTGAATGGGGGTATGGCTACACCTTC. Protein product: CASSEWGYGYTF.